This TCR beta chain was obtained from a study of cytomegalovirus exposure and HLA in healthy donors. Broader study findings: Rates of TCR association differed by HLA locus in a later analysis, with DRB1 highest and HLA-C lowest. With further analysis later on, most CMV-associated TCR beta chains appeared HLA-restricted. Later analysis found that TCR beta chains associated with HLA were more clonally expanded than other, equally common chains.

A note on this clone: Its antigen remains unknown.

PCR amplification relied on 60 Vbeta primers (plus 13 Jbeta primers). Using immunoSEQ multiplex PCR, the repertoire was profiled, and TCRdb retains in-frame clones only, with some absent. This table holds 170,000 or so clones, about 80% found once. V shed 6 bases and J shed 0 bases, with 14 bases lying between them. The length of the CDR3 is 15 residues. Germline assignment: CDR1 KGHSH and CDR2 LQKENI. The V gene is TRBV18, the J gene TRBJ1-1; D might be TRBD1 (6 bases). This TCR was sampled from a boy under 18 in good health and CMV-seronegative. The specimen sequenced was PBMCs. CDR3 region: CASSLGGELNTEAFF. CDR3 DNA sequence: TGTGCCAGCTCGCTAGGGGGGGAATTGAACACTGAAGCTTTCTTT. Filled out from reference TRBV18 and TRBJ1-1, the complete variable domain reads NAGVMQNPRHLVRRRGQEARLRCSPMKGHSHVYWYRQLPEEGLKFMVYLQKENIIDESGMPKERFSAEFPKEGPSILRIQQVVRGDSAAYFCASSLGGELNTEAFFGQGTRLTVV.